This passage covers 9 T cell receptor beta chains from one sample sequenced in a study of blood T cell repertoires in COVID-19. Repertoires were generated with immunoSEQ multiplex PCR, while TCRdb's copy carries only in-frame clones and drops some. Of about 97,000 clones in the sample, approximately 88% were seen once. Sequenced input: peripheral blood. The source of these receptors is a human donor in a cohort sampled during active COVID-19.

The CDR3 sequence is CASSPDRLNTEAFF. In DNA, the CDR3 is TGTGCCAGCAGCCCCGACAGATTGAACACTGAAGCTTTCTTT. This chain links TRBV5-4 with TRBJ1-1; D perhaps matches TRBD1 (5 bases). The V end was cut by 4 bases, the J end by 0 bases, with 10 bases between. The germline gives CDR1 SGHNT, CDR2 YYREEE (reference sequence). The CDR3 consists of 14 residues.

The V gene is TRBV29-1, the J gene TRBJ2-5, with a possible D match to TRBD2 (5 bases). Trimming removed 4 bases at V and 3 bases at J, with 9 bases between. The CDR3 runs to 12 residues. Germline V gene sequence: CDR1 SQVTM, CDR2 ANQGSEA. The CDR3 reads CSVAYGKETQYF. The CDR3, as DNA: TGCAGCGTTGCTTACGGGAAAGAGACCCAGTACTTC.

The rearrangement joins TRBV4-2 to TRBJ2-1, with D tentatively TRBD2 (7 bases). The CDR3 spans 18 residues. Germline V CDR1 and CDR2: LGHNA, YNFKEQ. The V gene lost 4 bases and the J gene lost 0 bases, with 19 bases spanning the gap. CDR3 bases: TGTGCCAGCAGCCCCCGGGATGGGGGGGCGAGCTCCTACAATGAGCAGTTCTTC. This encodes CASSPRDGGASSYNEQFF.

The chain couples TRBV4-1 to TRBJ2-1; D uncertain. This CDR3 is 15 amino acids long. With 3 bases removed from V and 4 bases from J, the gap between germline ends came to 13 bases. Germline V CDR1 and CDR2: MGHRA, YSYEKL. The CDR3 bases are TGCGCCAGCAGCCAGGCCGTGATCCGATACAATGAGCAGTTCTTC. It is translated as CASSQAVIRYNEQFF.

The CDR3 DNA follows: TGTGCCAGCAGTGGGACTAGAGCGGATACGCAGTATTTT. Its translation is CASSGTRADTQYF. The chain has TRBV2 and TRBJ2-3, with TRBD2 identical over 7 bases. The junction had 4 bases not matched to a gene; V was cut back by 4 bases and J by 6 bases. The CDR3 runs 13 residues. From germline, CDR1 is SNHLY and CDR2 FYNNEI. The whole variable domain, remainder taken from reference TRBV2 and TRBJ2-3, is EPEVTQTPSHQVTQMGQEVILRCVPISNHLYFYWYRQILGQKVEFLVSFYNNEISEKSEIFDDQFSVERPDGSNFTLKIRSTKLEDSAMYFCASSGTRADTQYFGPGTRLTVL.

The genes are TRBV24-1 and TRBJ2-3, with no clear D. The CDR3 runs 14 residues. The V gene's germline CDR1 is KGHDR and CDR2 SFDVKD. Trimming took 3 bases from V and 11 from J, leaving 17 bases between them. This CDR3 reads CATSDLRGGSKQYF. The CDR3 DNA reads as TGTGCCACCAGTGATCTCCGCGGTGGCTCGAAGCAGTATTTT.

The rearrangement joins TRBV24-1 to TRBJ2-1; 9 positions match TRBD2. CDR1 and CDR2 from the germline V gene are KGHDR and SFDVKD. CDR3 length: 14 amino acids. The CDR3 is CPPRGGGAGNEQFF. The CDR3 DNA follows: TGTCCCCCCCGCGGCGGGGGGGCGGGCAATGAGCAGTTCTTC.

The V and J genes are TRBV25-1 and TRBJ2-5; a weak D match, TRBD1 (5 bases). The germline V gene encodes CDR1 MGHDK and CDR2 SYGVNS. The V end lost 2 bases, the J end lost 5 bases, and 12 bases lay between the germline ends. CDR3 length: 14 amino acids. The CDR3 protein is CASSEMAGRETQYF. DNA for the CDR3: TGTGCCAGCAGTGAAATGGCAGGGCGGGAGACCCAGTACTTC.

This clone appeared a single time. CDR3 sequence (DNA): TGTGCCAGCAGCTTAGGCCTCGGGACAGGCAGCTCCTACGAGCAGTACTTC. Translated, it gives CASSLGLGTGSSYEQYF. The chain employs TRBV7-9 and TRBJ2-7, with 8 bases that match TRBD1. The V and J ends lost 1 base and 0 bases, in that order; junction bases with no gene match: 8. This CDR3 is built from 17 residues. Germline CDR1 is SEHNR and CDR2 is FQNEAQ (reference sequence).